This TCR beta chain was profiled in a study of shared clonotypes between healthy human individuals. TCRdb's table, derived via immunoSEQ multiplex PCR, lists solely in-frame clones and lacks some. This table has some 2,500,000 clones, 80% to 95% appearing once. A remark on this clone: As yet, its antigen is unknown.

Points from the study as a whole: Sampling included only blood; tissue repertoires likely differ.

Splitting of CD4+ cells produced CD45RA+ naive and CD45RA-negative memory subsets. The sample comprised naive CD4+ T cells from PBMCs. Described subset: CD45RA+ positively selected. This clonotype was sampled from a man aged 18 to 29 in good health. Some clones in this sample may be carry-over from other donors' samples.

The CDR3 nucleotides are TGTGCCAGCAACATAGTAGCGGGCCAAGAGACCCAGTACTTC. This encodes CASNIVAGQETQYF. The chain employs TRBV2 and TRBJ2-5, with 7 bases aligning to TRBD2. The junction had 6 bases not matched to a gene; V was cut back by 7 bases and J by 1 base. The CDR3 contains 14 residues. Germline CDR1 is SNHLY and CDR2 is FYNNEI.